This T cell receptor beta chain was observed in a study of cytomegalovirus exposure and HLA in healthy donors. Points from the study as a whole: Fewer N-insertions (relative to the approximately 670-donor mean) were reportedly seen in an Asian-associated ancestry cluster in a later analysis.

On this clone: Its cognate antigen is unknown.

It was with 60 Vbeta and 13 Jbeta primers that the PCR ran. TCRdb keeps only in-frame clones here, not all; method: immunoSEQ multiplex PCR. In the table there are about 120,000 clones, roughly four fifths of which are singletons. Between the trimmed V and J ends, which lost 8 bases and 13 bases, there was a span of 18 bases. Per the germline V gene, CDR1 is SNHLY and CDR2 is FYNNEI. The CDR3 length is 12 residues. The source is a woman aged 25 to 39 in good health and CMV-seropositive. The specimen was PBMCs. The gene calls are TRBV2 and TRBJ2-1, with a weak D call TRBD1 (6 bases). Here the CDR3 reads CASWLESGQQFF. Written as DNA, the CDR3 is TGTGCCAGCTGGCTCGAGTCGGGACAACAGTTCTTC. The complete variable domain, with remaining parts taken from reference TRBV2 and TRBJ2-1, reads EPEVTQTPSHQVTQMGQEVILRCVPISNHLYFYWYRQILGQKVEFLVSFYNNEISEKSEIFDDQFSVERPDGSNFTLKIRSTKLEDSAMYFCASWLESGQQFFGPGTRLTVL.